This T cell receptor beta chain was profiled in a study of vaccination and CD4 T cells after COVID-19. Study in general: From HCoV-229E, HCoV-OC43, HCoV-NL63 and SARS-CoV-2, overlapping spike peptides were used to stimulate the cells. Study outcomes and limitations: With convalescent patients, a median about 87% of reactive clones emerged solely after vaccination.

For this clonotype: Antigen specificity is unknown.

Indicated treatment: roughly 11-day PBMC culture with coronavirus spike peptide pools or control peptides (ViraFEST assay). Convalescent patients tested SARS-CoV-2 PCR positive from March to December 2020, before Alpha, Beta and Delta emerged. V shed 1 base and J 2 bases; nucleotides not matched to a gene: 10. This CDR3 contains 17 residues. Germline loops: CDR1 ENHRY, CDR2 SYGVKD. Cultured CD4+ T cell DNA underwent sequencing with the Oncomine TCR Beta short-read assay. Researchers extracted genomic DNA from CD4+ T cells that had been cultured. MiXCR was run by TCRdb on the PCR reads, yielding one entry per CDR3 protein. The profile covers tens of thousands of distinct CDR3 sequences, with about 60% appearing a single time and roughly 8% taken by the ten largest.

The origin of this receptor is a human donor who had recovered from COVID-19. Sequencing was carried out using CD4+ T cells from blood, cultured in vitro. The chain carries TRBV10-3 and TRBJ2-5; 7 bases match TRBD2. The CDR3 loop is CAISEFQGGTGQETQYF. The CDR3 nucleotides are TGTGCCATCAGTGAGTTCCAGGGAGGGACGGGGCAAGAGACCCAGTACTTC.